A single sample is the source of the 9 T cell receptor beta chains below, sequenced in a study of long-term antiretroviral therapy in people with HIV. Assay version v3.0 of immunoSEQ was used, and it was run at survey level. Produced via immunoSEQ multiplex PCR; TCRdb's table is partial and in-frame only. The sample yields tens of thousands of clones, around 97% seen once. The source was unsorted PBMCs, collected 6.9 years after starting antiretroviral therapy. These receptors all stem from a man younger than 45 with HIV.

V gene TRBV9 combines with J gene TRBJ2-1; D not certain. This CDR3 contains 15 residues. V was cut by 3 bases and J by 2 bases, with 12 bases left in between. Germline-derived CDR1 and CDR2 are SGDLS and YYNGEE. The CDR3 spells CASSASLGTYNEQFF. CDR3 in DNA: TGTGCCAGCAGCGCCTCACTTGGGACCTACAATGAGCAGTTCTTC.

The chain uses TRBV5-4 and TRBJ1-2, with D possibly TRBD1 on 5 matching bases. CDR3 size: 15 residues. V was pared by 1 base and J by 7 bases, with 17 bases between. CDR1 SGHNT and CDR2 YYREEE come from the germline V gene (reference sequence). The CDR3 nucleotides read TGTGCCAGCAGCTTGCCCACGGGACTCCCTTCTGGCTACACCTTC. Its translation: CASSLPTGLPSGYTF.

This clone was recorded once. This chain links TRBV21-1 with TRBJ1-2; the D call of TRBD1 is as the table states it, not checked on the DNA. TRBV21-1 is classified as a pseudogene. The CDR3 loop spans 15 amino acids. CDR3 nucleotides: TGTGCCAGCAGCAAGAAGACCCAAGGGGACTATGGCTACACCTTC. It specifies CASSKKTQGDYGYTF.

The rearrangement links TRBV15 to TRBJ2-3, with TRBD1 as a possible D gene (5 bases). Germline V gene sequence: CDR1 LNHNV, CDR2 YYDKDF (reference sequence). The CDR3 loop spans 16 amino acids. V was cut by 4 bases and J by 1 base, with 15 bases left in between. The CDR3 sequence is CATSKLAGPGTDTQYF. CDR3 nucleotide sequence: TGTGCCACCAGCAAATTGGCAGGGCCGGGCACAGATACGCAGTATTTT. The variable domain in full, with the rest retrieved from reference TRBV15 and TRBJ2-3, is DAMVIQNPRYQVTQFGKPVTLSCSQTLNHNVMYWYQQKSSQAPKLLFHYYDKDFNNEADTPDNFQSRRPNTSFCFLDIRSPGLGDTAMYLCATSKLAGPGTDTQYFGPGTRLTVL.

The rearrangement uses TRBV7-6 and TRBJ2-7, with 11 bases fitting TRBD1. This CDR3 has 16 amino acids. Germline values: CDR1 SGHVS, CDR2 FNYEAQ. Trimming at V came to 5 bases and at J to 7 bases, leaving 13 bases not matched to a gene. The chain's CDR3 is CASSTSHGTGGREQYF. CDR3 in DNA: TGTGCCAGCAGCACTTCACACGGGACAGGGGGTAGAGAGCAGTACTTC.

This chain joins TRBV5-4 and TRBJ2-7; D is possibly TRBD1 or TRBD2 (5 bases each). The germline V gene encodes CDR1 SGHNT and CDR2 YYREEE (reference sequence). The CDR3 is made up of 17 amino acids. V was cut by 0 bases and J by 8 bases, with 24 bases left in between. Here the CDR3 reads CASSLDGAVGAPGQQYF. CDR3 in DNA: TGTGCCAGCAGCTTGGATGGGGCAGTTGGAGCCCCGGGACAGCAGTACTTC.

The chain is built from TRBV19 and TRBJ2-2; D is uncertain. Trimming removed 4 bases from V and 8 bases from J, with 14 bases in between. This CDR3 is 14 amino acids long. Germline assignment: CDR1 LNHDA and CDR2 SQIVND (reference sequence). The CDR3 is CASSTPEKAGELFF. The DNA of the CDR3 is TGTGCCAGTAGTACCCCGGAGAAGGCGGGGGAGCTGTTTTTT.

The V gene is TRBV19, the J gene TRBJ2-2; no reliable D call. CDR1 and CDR2 from the germline V gene are LNHDA and SQIVND (reference sequence). The V and J ends lost 1 base and 8 bases respectively, with 8 bases between them. The CDR3 runs to 13 residues. The chain's CDR3 is CASSIVPGGELFF. Here the CDR3 DNA reads TGTGCCAGTAGTATAGTACCCGGAGGGGAGCTGTTTTTT.

This clone appeared once. V and J are TRBV21-1 and TRBJ2-7; TRBD2 was called by the table and not checked on the DNA. TRBV21-1 is a pseudogene locus. The CDR3 totals 17 residues. CDR3 sequence reads: CASSLTPGLAGGYEQYF. In DNA form, the CDR3 reads TGTGCCAGCAGCCTAACCCCGGGACTAGCGGGGGGCTACGAGCAGTACTTC.